These 14 T cell receptor beta chains share one sample of origin, sequenced in a study of T cells in Graves' hyperthyroidism and ophthalmopathy. Amplification targeted TCR beta CDR3 regions from RNA transcripts. First-round RT-PCR of the TCR CDR3 relied on the HTBI primer set. TCRdb redid the calling of the multiplex PCR reads with MiXCR, one entry per CDR3 protein. This sample has hundreds of thousands of distinct CDR3 sequences; 25% occur once, and the top ten carry around 79%. The sequenced material came from blood. These receptors all stem from a middle-aged man with Graves' hyperthyroidism.

The chain employs TRBV24-1 and TRBJ1-5; D possibly corresponds to TRBD1 (5 bases). CDR1 is KGHDR, CDR2 SFDVKD, per germline. The CDR3 extends over 16 amino acids. V dropped 2 bases and J dropped 0 bases, with 10 bases sitting between them. The CDR3 reads CATSDWPTDSNQPQHF. DNA for the CDR3: TGTGCCACCAGTGATTGGCCGACAGATAGCAATCAGCCCCAGCATTTT.

At least ten counts were recorded for this clonotype. CDR3 in amino acids: CASSNPRLTDTQYF. CDR3 DNA sequence: TGTGCCAGCAGTAACCCTAGGCTCACAGATACGCAGTATTTT. The rearrangement links TRBV27 to TRBJ2-3; D uncertain. Germline CDR1 MNHEY, CDR2 SMNVEV (reference sequence). The CDR3 contains 14 residues. The V end was cut by 5 bases, the J end by 2 bases, with 11 bases between.

The CDR3, as DNA: TGTGCCAGCAGAGGTAGCCGGAGATGGGGCAATGAGCAGTTCTTC. As protein: CASRGSRRWGNEQFF. The chain is built from TRBV6-1 and TRBJ2-1; D remains unclear. The length of the CDR3 is 15 residues. Germline lookup yields CDR1 MNHNS and CDR2 SASEGT. V lost 6 bases to trimming and J lost 6 bases, with 18 bases between them.

This clonotype showed up many times. The genes are TRBV7-3 and TRBJ2-1, with 9 bases fitting TRBD2. CDR1 is SGHTA, CDR2 FQGTGA, per germline. The CDR3 totals 16 residues. The trim removed 2 bases at V and 4 bases at J, leaving 6 bases unmatched. The CDR3, as DNA: TGTGCCAGCAGCTTATGGGCTAGCGGGGCTTACAATGAGCAGTTCTTC. Residues: CASSLWASGAYNEQFF.

The sample holds a few counts of this clonotype. The chain has TRBV6-5 and TRBJ1-4; TRBD1 matches 9 bases. With V trimmed by 2 bases and J by 6 bases, 1 base remained unmatched. The CDR3 has 14 residues. The germline gives CDR1 MNHEY, CDR2 SVGAGI. CDR3 protein: CASSYGTGYEKLFF. The CDR3 DNA is TGTGCCAGCAGTTACGGGACAGGGTATGAAAAACTGTTTTTT.

In the case of this clonotype: A much larger clonotype is one base distant, so this may be a read error. The chain employs TRBV28 and TRBJ2-5; 7 bases align to TRBD1. Germline V gives CDR1 MDHEN, CDR2 SYDVKM. There are 12 residues in the CDR3. The CDR3 bases are TGTGCCGGCAGTTTAAAGCTCGGGACAGCCAACTTC. Its translation is CAGSLKLGTANF.

About this clonotype itself: One end of the junction does not line up with germline, which may come from a read error. J is TRBJ1-2 and V is TRBV12-3 or TRBV12-4, with D tentatively TRBD1 (5 bases). The CDR3 sequence is 15 residues long. For the CDR3, the DNA is TGTGCCGGCAGTTTATTGGTGGGGGCTAACTATGGCTACACCTTC. It encodes CAGSLLVGANYGYTF.

The rearrangement uses TRBV29-1 and TRBJ2-4; D may be TRBD2 (7 bases). Trimming left V 4 bases short and J 2 bases short, with 15 bases between. CDR3 length equals 15 residues. CDR1 is SQVTM, CDR2 ANQGSEA, per germline. For the CDR3, the DNA is TGCAGCGTTGGTGCGGGGGCATCTTCCAAAAACATTCAGTACTTC. It codes for CSVGAGASSKNIQYF.

V and J are TRBV11-3 and TRBJ1-2; D is undetermined. Germline V gives CDR1 SGHNT, CDR2 YENEEA. V was clipped by 6 bases and J by 8 bases, with 16 bases between them. CDR3 length: 13 amino acids. The chain's CDR3 is CASRPSGGLGYTF. Here the CDR3 DNA reads TGTGCCAGCAGGCCTTCCGGTGGGCTCGGCTACACCTTC.

This chain connects TRBV20-1 to TRBJ2-7; the D call may be TRBD1 or TRBD2 (5 bases each). V gave up 6 bases and J gave up 6 bases, with 21 bases separating them. The CDR3 covers 14 residues. Germline V gene sequence: CDR1 DFQATT, CDR2 SNEGSKA (reference sequence). The CDR3, as DNA: TGCAGTGCCACCGGGACCTCCAATGCTCGCGAGCAGTACTTC. This gives the protein CSATGTSNAREQYF.

With respect to this clonotype: It is unclear where the CDR3 begins or ends on the DNA, so no DNA is shown, and the CDR3 is as TCRdb lists it. V usage is TRBV7-3 and J usage is TRBJ2-1; TRBD2, the table's D call, lacks a check against the DNA. The germline gives CDR1 SGHTA, CDR2 FQGTGA. The CDR3 numbers 23 amino acids, ends counted. This CDR3 reads CASSFYICSAREYRLAGYNEQFF.

J is TRBJ2-5 and V is TRBV24-1; the D call may be TRBD1 or TRBD2 (5 bases each). Germline-derived CDR1 and CDR2 are KGHDR and SFDVKD. The CDR3 length is 15 residues. V lost 2 bases to trimming and J lost 1 base, with 10 bases between them. As DNA, the CDR3 is TGTGCCACCAGTGATTCTGGGGGAACCCAAGAGACCCAGTACTTC. It encodes CATSDSGGTQETQYF.

V gene TRBV19 combines with J gene TRBJ2-3; D might be TRBD1 (5 bases). V dropped 6 bases and J dropped 3 bases, with 13 bases sitting between them. Germline V gene lookup returns CDR1 LNHDA and CDR2 SQIVND (reference sequence). The CDR3 loop spans 14 amino acids. The CDR3 loop reads CASRQESETDTQYF. DNA of the CDR3: TGTGCCAGTAGACAGGAATCCGAGACAGATACGCAGTATTTT.

The V gene is TRBV12-3 or TRBV12-4, the J gene TRBJ1-4, with D possibly TRBD1 on 6 matching bases. Trimming took 6 bases from V and 4 from J, leaving 12 bases between them. The CDR3 is 14 residues long. Here the CDR3 reads CASSLDSYNEKLFF. CDR3 nucleotides: TGTGCCAGCAGCTTGGACAGCTATAATGAAAAACTGTTTTTT.